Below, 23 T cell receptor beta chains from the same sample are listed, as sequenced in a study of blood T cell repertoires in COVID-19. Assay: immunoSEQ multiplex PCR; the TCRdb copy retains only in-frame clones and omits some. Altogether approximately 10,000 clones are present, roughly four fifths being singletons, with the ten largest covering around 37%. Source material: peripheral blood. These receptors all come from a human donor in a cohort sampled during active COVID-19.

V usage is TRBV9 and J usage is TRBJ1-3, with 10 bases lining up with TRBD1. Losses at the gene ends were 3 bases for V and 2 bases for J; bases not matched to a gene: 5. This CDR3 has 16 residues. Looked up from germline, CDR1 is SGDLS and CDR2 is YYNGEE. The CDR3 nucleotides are TGTGCCAGCAGCGCGACAGGGGGCGCCCCTGGAAACACCATATATTTT. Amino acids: CASSATGGAPGNTIYF.

CDR3 loop: CASSVLGRLAGPYEQYF. In nucleotides, the CDR3 is TGCGCCAGCAGCGTCTTGGGAAGACTAGCGGGGCCCTACGAGCAGTACTTC. The genes are TRBV5-1 and TRBJ2-7, with 11 bases fitting TRBD2. The CDR3 extends over 17 amino acids. Trimming removed 4 bases from V and 2 bases from J; junction bases left unmatched: 11. Germline V gene data show CDR1 as SGHRS and CDR2 as YFSETQ.

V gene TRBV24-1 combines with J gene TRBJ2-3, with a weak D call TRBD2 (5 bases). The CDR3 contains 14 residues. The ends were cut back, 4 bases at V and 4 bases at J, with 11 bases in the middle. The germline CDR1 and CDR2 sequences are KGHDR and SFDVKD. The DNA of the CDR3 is TGTGCCACCAGTGACGGAGGAACGGCAGATACGCAGTATTTT. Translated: CATSDGGTADTQYF.

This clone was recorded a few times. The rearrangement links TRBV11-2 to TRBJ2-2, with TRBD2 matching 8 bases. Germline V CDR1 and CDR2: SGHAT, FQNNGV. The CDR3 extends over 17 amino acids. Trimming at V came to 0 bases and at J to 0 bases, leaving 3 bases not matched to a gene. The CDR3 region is CASSLEAGGPNTGELFF. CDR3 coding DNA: TGTGCCAGCAGCTTAGAGGCGGGGGGACCGAACACCGGGGAGCTGTTTTTT.

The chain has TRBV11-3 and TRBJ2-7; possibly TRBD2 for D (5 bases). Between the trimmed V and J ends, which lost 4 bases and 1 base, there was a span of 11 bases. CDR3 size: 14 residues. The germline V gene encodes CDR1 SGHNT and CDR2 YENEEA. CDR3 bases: TGTGCCAGCAGCTCCGGGATCACTTCCTACGAGCAGTACTTC. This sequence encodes CASSSGITSYEQYF.

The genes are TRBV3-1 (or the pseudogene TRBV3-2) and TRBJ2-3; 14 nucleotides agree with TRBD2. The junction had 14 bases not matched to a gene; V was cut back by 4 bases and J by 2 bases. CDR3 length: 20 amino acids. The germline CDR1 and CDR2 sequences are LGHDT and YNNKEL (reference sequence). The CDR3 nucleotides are TGTGCCAGCAGCCGACGGGGACTAGCGGGGGTGCCGAGGCCCACAGATACGCAGTATTTT. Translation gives CASSRRGLAGVPRPTDTQYF.

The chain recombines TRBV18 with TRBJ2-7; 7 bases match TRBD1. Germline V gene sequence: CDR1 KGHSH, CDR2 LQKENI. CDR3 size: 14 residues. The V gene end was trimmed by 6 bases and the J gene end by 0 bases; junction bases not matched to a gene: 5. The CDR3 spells CASSNRGPSYEQYF. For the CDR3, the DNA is TGTGCCAGCTCCAACAGGGGACCCTCCTACGAGCAGTACTTC.

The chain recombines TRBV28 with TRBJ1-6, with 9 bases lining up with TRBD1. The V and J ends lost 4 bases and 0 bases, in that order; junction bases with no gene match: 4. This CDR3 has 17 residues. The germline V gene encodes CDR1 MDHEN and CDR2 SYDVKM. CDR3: CASSSGQGNSYNSPLHF. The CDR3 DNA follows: TGTGCCAGCAGTTCGGGACAGGGCAACTCCTATAATTCACCCCTCCACTTT.

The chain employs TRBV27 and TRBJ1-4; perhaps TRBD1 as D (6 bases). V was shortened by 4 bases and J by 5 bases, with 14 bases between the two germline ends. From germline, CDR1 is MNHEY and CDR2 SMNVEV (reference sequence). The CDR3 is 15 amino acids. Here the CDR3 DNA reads TGTGCCAGCAGTTCCGGGGGGACAAGAAATGAAAAACTGTTTTTT. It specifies CASSSGGTRNEKLFF.

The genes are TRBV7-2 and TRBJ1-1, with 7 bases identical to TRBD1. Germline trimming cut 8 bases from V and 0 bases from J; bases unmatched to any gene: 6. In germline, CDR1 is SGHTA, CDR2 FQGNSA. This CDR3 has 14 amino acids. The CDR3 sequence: CASGLGTVNTEAFF. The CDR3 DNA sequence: TGTGCCAGCGGACTTGGGACAGTGAACACTGAAGCTTTCTTT.

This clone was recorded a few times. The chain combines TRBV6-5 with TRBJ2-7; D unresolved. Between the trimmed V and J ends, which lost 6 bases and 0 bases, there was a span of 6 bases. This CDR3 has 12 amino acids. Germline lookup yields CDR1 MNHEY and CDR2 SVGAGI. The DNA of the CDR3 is TGTGCCAGCAGCGAGAACTCCTACGAGCAGTACTTC. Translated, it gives CASSENSYEQYF.

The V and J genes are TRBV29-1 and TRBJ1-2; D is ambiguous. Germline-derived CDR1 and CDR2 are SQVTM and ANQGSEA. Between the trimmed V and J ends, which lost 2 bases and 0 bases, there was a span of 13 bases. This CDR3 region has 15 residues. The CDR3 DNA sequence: TGCAGCGTTGAACCGGATGGAGGTCCTAACTATGGCTACACCTTC. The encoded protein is CSVEPDGGPNYGYTF.

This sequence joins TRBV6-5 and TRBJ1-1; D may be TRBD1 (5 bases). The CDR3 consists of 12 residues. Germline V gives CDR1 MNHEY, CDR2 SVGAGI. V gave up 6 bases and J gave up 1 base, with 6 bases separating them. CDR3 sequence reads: CASRGGNTEAFF. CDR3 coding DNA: TGTGCCAGCAGGGGGGGGAACACTGAAGCTTTCTTT.

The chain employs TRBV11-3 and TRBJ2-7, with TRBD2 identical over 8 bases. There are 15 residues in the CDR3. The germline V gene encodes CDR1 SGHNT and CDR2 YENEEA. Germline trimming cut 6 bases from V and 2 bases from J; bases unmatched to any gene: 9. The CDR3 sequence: CASRVVGLEAYEQYF. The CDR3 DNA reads TGTGCCAGCAGGGTAGTGGGACTAGAGGCCTACGAGCAGTACTTC.

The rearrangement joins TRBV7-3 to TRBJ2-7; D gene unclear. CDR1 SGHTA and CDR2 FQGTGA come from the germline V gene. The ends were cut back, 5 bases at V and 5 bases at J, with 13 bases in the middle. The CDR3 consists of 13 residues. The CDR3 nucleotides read TGTGCCAGCAGCCGCGAAAAAATGGACGAGCAGTACTTC. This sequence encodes CASSREKMDEQYF. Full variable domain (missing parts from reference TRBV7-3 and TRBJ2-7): GAGVSQTPSNKVTEKGKYVELRCDPISGHTALYWYRQSLGQGPEFLIYFQGTGAADDSGLPNDRFFAVRPEGSVSTLKIQRTERGDSAVYLCASSREKMDEQYFGPGTRLTVT.

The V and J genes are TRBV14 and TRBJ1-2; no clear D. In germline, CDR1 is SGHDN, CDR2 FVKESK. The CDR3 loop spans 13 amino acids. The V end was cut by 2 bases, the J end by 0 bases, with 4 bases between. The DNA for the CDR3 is TGTGCCAGCAGCCAACAGACTAACTATGGCTACACCTTC. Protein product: CASSQQTNYGYTF.

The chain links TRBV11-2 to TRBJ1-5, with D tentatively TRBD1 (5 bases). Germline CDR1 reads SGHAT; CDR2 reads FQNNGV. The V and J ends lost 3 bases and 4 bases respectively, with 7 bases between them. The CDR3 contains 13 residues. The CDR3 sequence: CASSFGGNQPQHF. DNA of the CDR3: TGTGCCAGCAGCTTCGGGGGAAATCAGCCCCAGCATTTT.

In nucleotides, the CDR3 is TGTGCCAGCAGCTTGTGGAGACAAGAGACCCAGTACTTC. It translates to CASSLWRQETQYF. This chain links TRBV7-2 with TRBJ2-5; D is unresolved. V shed 3 bases and J shed 2 bases, with 7 bases lying between them. The CDR3 sequence is 13 residues long. Germline V lookup: CDR1 SGHTA, CDR2 FQGNSA.

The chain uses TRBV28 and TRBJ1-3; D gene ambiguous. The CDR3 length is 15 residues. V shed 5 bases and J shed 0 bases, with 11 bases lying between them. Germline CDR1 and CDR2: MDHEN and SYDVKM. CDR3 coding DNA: TGTGCCAGCAGTAGCTCCACCGTCTCTGGAAACACCATATATTTT. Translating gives CASSSSTVSGNTIYF.

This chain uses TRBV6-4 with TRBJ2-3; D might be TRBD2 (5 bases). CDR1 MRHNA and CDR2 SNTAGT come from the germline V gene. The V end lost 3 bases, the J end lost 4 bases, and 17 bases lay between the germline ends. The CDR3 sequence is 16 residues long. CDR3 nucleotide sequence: TGTGCCAGCAGTGATGGGCTAGCCGGCGGCCCAGATACGCAGTATTTT. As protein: CASSDGLAGGPDTQYF.

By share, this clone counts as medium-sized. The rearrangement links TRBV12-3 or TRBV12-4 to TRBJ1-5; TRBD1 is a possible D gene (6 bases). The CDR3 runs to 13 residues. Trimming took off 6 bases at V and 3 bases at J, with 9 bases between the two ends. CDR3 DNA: TGTGCCAGCAGCACAGGGCCCAATCAGCCCCAGCATTTT. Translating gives CASSTGPNQPQHF.

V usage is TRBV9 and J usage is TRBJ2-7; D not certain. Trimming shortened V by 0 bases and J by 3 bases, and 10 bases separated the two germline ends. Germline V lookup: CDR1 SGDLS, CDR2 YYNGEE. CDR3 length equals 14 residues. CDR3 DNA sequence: TGTGCCAGCAGCGTAGGGGCAGAGATCTACGAGCAGTACTTC. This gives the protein CASSVGAEIYEQYF.

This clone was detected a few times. The CDR3 sequence is CASSLGGGNEQFF. The DNA for the CDR3 is TGTGCCAGCAGCTTAGGAGGGGGCAATGAGCAGTTCTTC. The V and J genes are TRBV11-2 and TRBJ2-1, with D perhaps matching TRBD1 (6 bases). The CDR3 sequence is 13 residues long. Trimming removed 1 base at V and 6 bases at J, with 7 bases between. Germline lookup yields CDR1 SGHAT and CDR2 FQNNGV. Full variable domain (remainder filled in from reference TRBV11-2 and TRBJ2-1): EAGVAQSPRYKIIEKRQSVAFWCNPISGHATLYWYQQILGQGPKLLIQFQNNGVVDDSQLPKDRFSAERLKGVDSTLKIQPAKLEDSAVYLCASSLGGGNEQFFGPGTRLTVL.